This T cell receptor (beta chain) comes out of a study of blood T cell repertoires in COVID-19 (dated by TCRdb to 2020 to 2022). With respect to the entire study: Collaborator samples came from the United States, Italy and Spain and covered acute and convalescent phases of COVID-19. Where available, HLA class I and class II types were obtained from metadata supplied by the sample provider rather than from assay-based typing. The repertoires were made available in a free public database intended to serve as a resource for research on the immune response to SARS-CoV-2. A de-identified subject ID, COVID-19 status, age in years and sex were almost always included in the sample metadata. Deeply sampled blood TCRbeta repertoires from subjects exposed to, actively infected with, or recovered from COVID-19 were included in the dataset. The samples were drawn from the first 160 participants of the ongoing ImmuneRACE study and from more than 1,000 subjects provided by 6 global collaborators. The prospective study material was composed of cDNA or gDNA derived from T cells, B-cell-depleted T cells, or PBMCs.

TCRbeta CDR3 regions were amplified from genomic DNA using the immunoSEQ Assay, a bias-controlled multiplex PCR. Per the source publication's procedure: The number of nucleated cells in each sample was estimated from the amplification of reference gene primers within the assay. Sequence reads were collapsed and filtered to measure the absolute abundance of every unique TCRbeta CDR3 rearrangement. For each sample, productive Simpson clonality was calculated by taking the square root of Simpson's diversity index across productive rearrangements. The table comes from immuneACCESS by way of TCRdb, which keeps in-frame sequences with V and J called. Part of the clones is missing from these tables; in studies checked, under half for an unresolved V gene and the rest for unknown reasons. D and trimming come from the DNA, and the V and J calls and clone size come from that table. Present in this sample are tens of thousands of clones, 85% of which were seen just once. Clones ranked in the top ten supply around 9% of the sample.

Each collaborating institution followed its own protocols to collect whole blood in K2EDTA tubes. For TCRbeta analysis, collaborators shipped samples as frozen whole blood, isolated PBMCs, or DNA extracted from either of those sample types. Regarding this clone: Its antigen is still unknown. No much larger clonotype is one base removed from it; base qualities were not supplied.

The study at large found these results: The amount of clinical and demographic metadata varied by source and participant and was provided uncurated.

Via the germline V gene (reference sequence), CDR1 is LGHDT and CDR2 YNNKEL. The CDR3 holds 15 amino acids from the cysteine to the phenylalanine. The read is trimmed to its CDR3 DNA, 45 bases read in frame from base 1. The trim is 4 bases for V and 5 bases for J, with a gap of 18 bases between the germline ends. The chain uses TRBV3-1 (or the pseudogene TRBV3-2) and TRBJ2-7; TRBD1 might be the D gene, on 5 matching bases. The receptor's source is a man of 80 years or more with active COVID-19. The sequenced sample was peripheral blood. At the DNA level, the sequence is TGTGCCAGCAGCCTACACGGACAAGGTTCCCACGAGCAGTACTTC. Its translation is CASSLHGQGSHEQYF.